These 6 T cell receptor beta chains originate from one sample sequenced in a study of blood T cell repertoires in COVID-19. This table comes from immunoSEQ multiplex PCR, and its TCRdb copy is limited to in-frame clones, with some not included. Altogether 100,000 to 150,000 clones are present, around 85% being singletons, with the ten largest covering about 17%. Input material: peripheral blood. Receptors originate from an elderly woman with acute or convalescent COVID-19.

The genes are TRBV5-1 and TRBJ2-5, with D perhaps TRBD2 (5 bases). Germline-derived CDR1 and CDR2 are SGHRS and YFSETQ. Trimming took off 5 bases at V and 4 bases at J, with 12 bases between the two ends. This CDR3 is built from 13 residues. The CDR3 coding sequence is TGCGCCAGCAGTCTGGGGAGCGGAGAGACCCAGTACTTC. The encoded protein is CASSLGSGETQYF. Combining the CDR3 with reference TRBV5-1 and TRBJ2-5 gives the whole variable domain KAGVTQTPRYLIKTRGQQVTLSCSPISGHRSVSWYQQTPGQGLQFLFEYFSETQRNKGNFPGRFSGRQFSNSRSEMNVSTLELGDSALYLCASSLGSGETQYFGPGTRLLVL.

J is TRBJ2-7 and V is TRBV6-5, with 9 bases identical to TRBD2. The junction had 9 bases not matched to a gene; V was cut back by 4 bases and J by 5 bases. Germline V CDR1 and CDR2: MNHEY, SVGAGI. The CDR3 spans 15 residues. Here the CDR3 reads CASSSPGLAFHEQYF. The CDR3 nucleotides are TGTGCCAGCAGTTCCCCGGGACTAGCCTTCCACGAGCAGTACTTC.

This sequence joins TRBV7-2 and TRBJ1-2, with 10 bases identical to TRBD1. Germline trimming cut 4 bases from V and 4 bases from J; bases unmatched to any gene: 12. Germline CDR1 is SGHTA and CDR2 is FQGNSA. CDR3 length: 17 residues. The CDR3 nucleotides read TGTGCCAGCAGCTCCCCGTACTTGACAGGGGGCGGCTATGGCTACACCTTC. Translated, it gives CASSSPYLTGGGYGYTF.

The chain is built from TRBV18 and TRBJ1-1, with D unresolved. The V end lost 3 bases, the J end lost 0 bases, and 5 bases lay between the germline ends. Germline CDR1 KGHSH, CDR2 LQKENI. The CDR3 contains 13 residues. The chain's CDR3 is CASSPEMNTEAFF. CDR3 DNA sequence: TGTGCCAGCTCACCTGAGATGAACACTGAAGCTTTCTTT. Looking up the rest from reference TRBV18 and TRBJ1-1 gives the full variable domain: NAGVMQNPRHLVRRRGQEARLRCSPMKGHSHVYWYRQLPEEGLKFMVYLQKENIIDESGMPKERFSAEFPKEGPSILRIQQVVRGDSAAYFCASSPEMNTEAFFGQGTRLTVV.

The chain joins TRBV30 to TRBJ2-5; 8 positions match TRBD1. The germline CDR1 and CDR2 sequences are GTSNPN and SVGIG (reference sequence). Trimming at V came to 5 bases and at J to 5 bases, leaving 13 bases not matched to a gene. The CDR3 runs 15 residues. Written as DNA, the CDR3 is TGTGCCTGGTCCCTTGGGGCAGGGGGCGTCGAGACCCAGTACTTC. Encoded protein: CAWSLGAGGVETQYF.

This clone has more than one count but fewer than ten. V and J are TRBV30 and TRBJ1-2; weak D call: TRBD1 (6 bases). The CDR3 sequence is 12 residues long. V shed 3 bases and J shed 8 bases, with 13 bases lying between them. The germline V gene has CDR1 GTSNPN and CDR2 SVGIG (reference sequence). The CDR3 protein is CAWRGGVGGYTF. CDR3 DNA sequence: TGTGCCTGGAGAGGGGGGGTAGGCGGCTACACCTTC.